The 25 T cell receptor beta chains given below trace back to one sample, sequenced in a study of blood T cell repertoires in COVID-19. Method: immunoSEQ multiplex PCR; TCRdb's copy keeps in-frame clones and lacks some. Among 85,000 to 120,000 clones listed, 75% to 95% were seen once. The sequenced sample consisted of peripheral blood. Receptors originate from a man aged 18 to 30 with acute or convalescent COVID-19.

The chain has TRBV3-1 (or the pseudogene TRBV3-2) and TRBJ2-1; TRBD2 matches at 8 bases. Germline V CDR1 and CDR2: LGHDT, YNNKEL (reference sequence). CDR3 size: 16 residues. V lost 1 base to trimming and J lost 0 bases; unmatched junction nucleotides: 2. The CDR3 DNA reads as TGTGCCAGCAGCCAAGTTGCGGGGGGCTCCTACAATGAGCAGTTCTTC. It specifies CASSQVAGGSYNEQFF.

V and J are TRBV30 and TRBJ1-1; tentatively, D is TRBD1 (5 bases). Between the trimmed V and J ends, which lost 7 bases and 0 bases, there was a span of 6 bases. The germline V gene has CDR1 GTSNPN and CDR2 SVGIG (reference sequence). CDR3 length: 11 residues. CDR3 bases: TGTGCCTTCAGGGTGAACACTGAAGCTTTCTTT. Amino acids: CAFRVNTEAFF. Combining the CDR3 with reference TRBV30 and TRBJ1-1 gives the whole variable domain SQTIHQWPATLVQPVGSPLSLECTVEGTSNPNLYWYRQAAGRGLQLLFYSVGIGQISSEVPQNLSASRPQDRQFILSSKKLLLSDSGFYLCAFRVNTEAFFGQGTRLTVV.

The chain links TRBV19 to TRBJ1-1, with 7 bases aligning to TRBD1. This CDR3 is built from 15 residues. Germline V gene data show CDR1 as LNHDA and CDR2 as SQIVND (reference sequence). The ends lost 5 bases at V and 1 base at J; junction bases unmatched: 7. The chain's CDR3 is CASSPWDSPNTEAFF. CDR3 sequence (DNA): TGTGCCAGTAGTCCATGGGACAGCCCGAACACTGAAGCTTTCTTT.

The V call is TRBV2, the J call TRBJ1-1, with 7 bases lining up with TRBD1. The germline V gene encodes CDR1 SNHLY and CDR2 FYNNEI. J lost 0 bases, V lost 2 bases, and 6 bases had no gene match. This CDR3 spans 16 amino acids. The CDR3 sequence is CASSERPGGLNTEAFF. CDR3 in DNA: TGTGCCAGCAGTGAACGGCCAGGGGGATTGAACACTGAAGCTTTCTTT.

The chain recombines TRBV19 with TRBJ1-1; D gene unclear. CDR3 length: 15 residues. V dropped 2 bases and J dropped 0 bases, with 10 bases sitting between them. The germline CDR1 and CDR2 sequences are LNHDA and SQIVND (reference sequence). For the CDR3, the DNA is TGTGCCAGTAGTATATACGGTAGAGTGAACACTGAAGCTTTCTTT. Translation: CASSIYGRVNTEAFF.

The gene calls are TRBV14 and TRBJ2-7; 12 nucleotides line up with TRBD1. This CDR3 is built from 17 residues. Germline V gene sequence: CDR1 SGHDN, CDR2 FVKESK. J was trimmed by 4 bases and V by 2 bases; bases with no gene match: 9. The CDR3 DNA sequence: TGTGCCAGCAGCCAATCTCCGGGACAGGGGGCCGGGTACGAGCAGTACTTC. Its protein product is CASSQSPGQGAGYEQYF.

J is TRBJ1-2 and V is TRBV4-1, with D unresolved. The length of the CDR3 is 15 residues. The germline CDR1 and CDR2 sequences are MGHRA and YSYEKL. Trimming cost V 0 bases and J 2 bases, with 10 bases left between them. CDR3 amino acids: CASSQDPGGNYGYTF. CDR3 DNA sequence: TGCGCCAGCAGCCAAGATCCCGGCGGAAACTATGGCTACACCTTC.

The V call is TRBV7-9, the J call TRBJ1-3; 7 nucleotides match TRBD1. V lost 5 bases and J lost 0; bases outside the gene matches: 10. The CDR3 is made up of 17 amino acids. CDR1 SEHNR and CDR2 FQNEAQ come from the germline V gene (reference sequence). This chain's CDR3 is CASSHLITGVSGNTIYF. CDR3 nucleotide sequence: TGTGCCAGCAGCCACCTAATCACAGGGGTCTCTGGAAACACCATATATTTT.

The CDR3 sequence: CASSSARAVKAEAFF. The CDR3 DNA reads TGTGCCAGCAGCTCAGCCAGGGCCGTCAAGGCCGAAGCTTTCTTT. V gene TRBV7-8 combines with J gene TRBJ1-1; tentatively, D is TRBD1 (5 bases). The germline V gene encodes CDR1 SGHVS and CDR2 FQNEAQ. With 4 bases removed from V and 8 bases from J, the gap between germline ends came to 20 bases. This CDR3 comprises 15 residues.

This chain links TRBV30 with TRBJ2-7; the match to TRBD1 covers 9 bases. The length of the CDR3 is 12 residues. V dropped 3 bases and J dropped 4; count of bases not matched to a gene: 1. Germline-derived CDR1 and CDR2 are GTSNPN and SVGIG (reference sequence). The CDR3 DNA reads as TGTGCCTGGAGCGACAGGGGGTACGAGCAGTACTTC. Amino acid sequence: CAWSDRGYEQYF.

This chain links TRBV24-1 with TRBJ2-3, with a tentative D call TRBD1 (6 bases). Between the trimmed V and J ends, which lost 3 bases and 5 bases, there was a span of 14 bases. CDR1 is KGHDR, CDR2 SFDVKD, per germline. The CDR3 length is 15 residues. CDR3 sequence reads: CATSDPGDTRDTQYF. The CDR3 DNA follows: TGTGCCACCAGTGATCCCGGGGACACCCGAGATACGCAGTATTTT.

V gene TRBV7-9 combines with J gene TRBJ2-3; no clear D. The CDR3 extends over 12 amino acids. Per the germline V gene, CDR1 is SEHNR and CDR2 is FQNEAQ (reference sequence). V was pared by 1 base and J by 6 bases, with 5 bases between. The CDR3 coding sequence is TGTGCCAGCAGCTTAGTCCCGGATACGCAGTATTTT. It encodes CASSLVPDTQYF. Drawing the rest from reference TRBV7-9 and TRBJ2-3, the complete variable domain is DTGVSQNPRHKITKRGQNVTFRCDPISEHNRLYWYRQTLGQGPEFLTYFQNEAQLEKSRLLSDRFSAERPKGSFSTLEIQRTEQGDSAMYLCASSLVPDTQYFGPGTRLTVL.

The V call is TRBV12-5, the J call TRBJ1-4, with TRBD1 as a possible D gene (5 bases). The germline V gene encodes CDR1 LGHNT and CDR2 FRNRAP. V lost 6 bases to trimming and J lost 4 bases, with 24 bases between them. This CDR3 is built from 18 residues. CDR3 region: CASGLTEGSGRNNEKLFF. The CDR3 DNA is TGTGCTAGTGGGCTAACAGAAGGGTCAGGGCGAAATAATGAAAAACTGTTTTTT.

The chain joins TRBV3-1 (or the pseudogene TRBV3-2) to TRBJ1-4; maybe TRBD1 (5 bases). This CDR3 has 16 residues. V shed 0 bases and J shed 4 bases, with 12 bases lying between them. Germline CDR1 is LGHDT and CDR2 is YNNKEL (reference sequence). The CDR3 spells CASSQDAMQGNEKLFF. CDR3 nucleotides: TGTGCCAGCAGCCAAGATGCCATGCAGGGTAATGAAAAACTGTTTTTT.

The rearrangement links TRBV19 to TRBJ2-2, with 9 bases that match TRBD1. This CDR3 region has 17 residues. Trimming took 5 bases from V and 4 from J; bases not matched to a gene: 11. CDR1 is LNHDA and CDR2 is SQIVND in the germline V gene (reference sequence). The chain's CDR3 is CASSFFRGTGPTGELFF. CDR3 in DNA: TGTGCCAGTAGTTTCTTCCGCGGGACAGGGCCCACCGGGGAGCTGTTTTTT.

V is TRBV5-4 and J is TRBJ2-1, with a possible D match to TRBD2 (5 bases). The V gene's germline CDR1 is SGHNT and CDR2 YYREEE (reference sequence). The CDR3 totals 14 residues. Between the trimmed V and J ends, which lost 7 bases and 0 bases, there was a span of 11 bases. The chain's CDR3 is CASQLTSSYNEQFF. DNA of the CDR3: TGTGCCAGCCAACTAACTAGCTCCTACAATGAGCAGTTCTTC.

CDR3 bases: TGTGCCACCAGTGACTTAGATGGCACTGAAGCTTTCTTT. Translation gives CATSDLDGTEAFF. This chain joins TRBV24-1 and TRBJ1-1; no definite D call. The germline V gene has CDR1 KGHDR and CDR2 SFDVKD. The CDR3 loop spans 13 amino acids. Trimming removed 4 bases from V and 4 bases from J, with 9 bases in between.

The chain is built from TRBV6-2 or TRBV6-3 and TRBJ1-2; TRBD1 might be the D (6 bases). The CDR3 totals 18 residues. Between the trimmed V and J ends, which lost 5 bases and 1 base, there was a span of 23 bases. Germline CDR1 is MNHEY and CDR2 is SVGEGT. In nucleotides, the CDR3 is TGTGCCAGCAGTCTACTCGAGACAGGTGCACCCTTTAACTATGGCTACACCTTC. Translation gives CASSLLETGAPFNYGYTF.

V usage is TRBV16 and J usage is TRBJ2-1; possibly TRBD1 for D (5 bases). The CDR3 length is 14 residues. The V end lost 5 bases, the J end lost 7 bases, and 15 bases lay between the germline ends. Germline lookup yields CDR1 KGHSY and CDR2 FQNENV. The chain's CDR3 is CASSVTPQGNEQFF. The DNA of the CDR3 is TGTGCCAGCAGCGTCACCCCCCAGGGAAATGAGCAGTTCTTC.

The chain is built from TRBV5-1 and TRBJ2-1, with TRBD1 identical over 9 bases. J lost 8 bases, V lost 0 bases, and 3 bases had no gene match. Germline V gene sequence: CDR1 SGHRS, CDR2 YFSETQ. This CDR3 has 14 amino acids. The CDR3 protein is CASSLGGQGYEQFF. For the CDR3, the DNA is TGCGCCAGCAGCTTGGGGGGACAGGGCTATGAGCAGTTCTTC.

The chain recombines TRBV5-1 with TRBJ1-1; 7 positions agree with TRBD1. Germline trimming cut 1 base from V and 0 bases from J; bases unmatched to any gene: 12. CDR1 and CDR2 from the germline V gene are SGHRS and YFSETQ. This CDR3 spans 18 amino acids. CDR3 loop: CASSLSKGAGVLNTEAFF. The CDR3 region has the DNA TGCGCCAGCAGCTTGAGCAAGGGGGCTGGTGTACTGAACACTGAAGCTTTCTTT.

The V gene is TRBV3-1 (or the pseudogene TRBV3-2), the J gene TRBJ2-1; D perhaps matches TRBD2 (7 bases). The CDR3 has 15 residues. Germline CDR1 and CDR2: LGHDT and YNNKEL (reference sequence). V was pared by 5 bases and J by 7 bases, with 18 bases between. This CDR3 reads CASSSPGRGVNEQFF. The DNA for the CDR3 is TGTGCCAGCAGCTCCCCAGGGAGGGGGGTGAATGAGCAGTTCTTC.

The genes are TRBV19 and TRBJ2-7; D is undetermined. CDR3 length equals 14 residues. Germline V CDR1 and CDR2: LNHDA, SQIVND (reference sequence). Trimming removed 5 bases at V and 1 base at J, with 12 bases between. CDR3 nucleotide sequence: TGTGCCAGTAGTCCGACGACACCGTCCTACGAGCAGTACTTC. Residues: CASSPTTPSYEQYF.

The CDR3 DNA reads TGTGCCAGCAGCCTCACACGAATGAACACTGAAGCTTTCTTT. It codes for CASSLTRMNTEAFF. The chain links TRBV5-5 to TRBJ1-1; D gene ambiguous. V lost 4 bases and J 0 bases, leaving 10 bases between the germline ends. The germline V gene has CDR1 SGHKS and CDR2 YYEKEE (reference sequence). This CDR3 has 14 residues.

This chain joins TRBV6-1 and TRBJ1-2, with D unclear. Trimming took 1 base from V and 3 from J, leaving 12 bases between them. There are 15 residues in the CDR3. The germline CDR1 and CDR2 sequences are MNHNS and SASEGT. The CDR3 region has the DNA TGTGCCAGCAGTGAAGGGCAGGCCATCCACTATGGCTACACCTTC. It is translated as CASSEGQAIHYGYTF.